A selection of T cell receptor beta chains follows, all from one sample in a study of vaccination and CD4 T cells after COVID-19. TCRdb ran MiXCR on the PCR reads and lists one entry per CDR3 protein. The sample holds around 17,000 distinct CDR3 sequences; around 37% are singletons and the top ten take 13% to 15%. Their target antigens are unknown. Sequenced input: cultured CD4+ T cells from blood. Receptors were obtained from a human donor with COVID-19. The CDR3 runs from the conserved cysteine through the conserved F or W. D genes are given only for firm matches. Rows may omit the clone size; those that give it use once, few, many or a size class.

CASRQGSETQYF	TGTGCCAGCAGACAGGGGTCTGAGACCCAGTACTTC	TRBV28	TRBD1	TRBJ2-5	-
CASSSRGNTQYF	TGTGCCAGCAGTTCCAGGGGAAATACGCAGTATTTT	TRBV7-3	-	TRBJ2-3	-
CASSQTGGRETQYF	TGCGCCAGCTCCCAAACAGGGGGCAGGGAGACCCAGTACTTC	TRBV5-1	TRBD1	TRBJ2-5	-
CASSFPDSPLHF	TGTGCCAGCAGCTTCCCGGATTCACCCCTCCACTTT	TRBV7-9	-	TRBJ1-6	few
CASRQMYRGGRETQYF	TGTGCCAGCAGGCAAATGTACAGGGGGGGACGAGAGACCCAGTACTTC	TRBV5-5	-	TRBJ2-5	-
CAIKTGGNNQPQHF	TGTGCCATCAAGACAGGGGGCAACAATCAGCCCCAGCATTTT	TRBV28	TRBD1	TRBJ1-5	medium-sized
CALPGGAYGYTF	TGTGCCTTGCCAGGGGGGGCCTATGGCTACACCTTC	TRBV30	TRBD1	TRBJ1-2	once
CASREGVSTEAFF	TGCGCCAGCAGGGAGGGGGTTAGCACTGAAGCTTTCTTT	TRBV5-1	-	TRBJ1-1	few
CASSPTSGGAGEQFF	TGTGCCAGCAGTCCCACCAGCGGGGGGGCGGGTGAGCAGTTCTTC	TRBV6-2/TRBV6-3	TRBD2	TRBJ2-1	-
CSARVTYEQYF	TGCAGTGCTAGGGTCACCTACGAGCAGTACTTC	TRBV20-1	-	TRBJ2-7	few
CASSLAQQGGELFF	TGTGCCAGCAGCTTAGCCCAGCAGGGCGGGGAGCTGTTTTTT	TRBV7-9	-	TRBJ2-2	few
CASNPGKTGAQPQHF	TGTGCCAGCAATCCCGGGAAGACAGGGGCCCAGCCCCAGCATTTT	TRBV12-3/TRBV12-4	TRBD1	TRBJ1-5	-
CASSGGIAGGGTQYF	TGTGCCAGCAGCGGCGGGATAGCGGGGGGGGGTACGCAGTATTTT	TRBV7-2	TRBD2	TRBJ2-3	few
CASSLRFENYGYTF	TGTGCCAGCAGCTTGAGGTTTGAGAACTATGGCTACACCTTC	TRBV5-8	-	TRBJ1-2	-
CSAFPSLAGKHNEQFF	TGCAGTGCTTTTCCGAGTCTAGCGGGGAAACACAATGAGCAGTTCTTC	TRBV20-1	TRBD2	TRBJ2-1	few
CASSVDQINTDTQYF	TGTGCCAGCAGCGTGGACCAAATCAACACAGATACGCAGTATTTT	TRBV2	-	TRBJ2-3	few
CASSLERSAGSEAFF	TGCGCCAGCAGCTTGGAACGGTCGGCGGGCTCTGAAGCTTTCTTT	TRBV5-1	-	TRBJ1-1	-
CASSLTSGRTDTQYF	TGTGCCAGCAGTCTTACTAGCGGACGCACAGATACGCAGTATTTT	TRBV27	TRBD2	TRBJ2-3	few
CASSLGVTNNQPQHF	TGTGCCAGCAGCTTAGGGGTCACAAACAATCAGCCCCAGCATTTT	TRBV7-2	-	TRBJ1-5	-
CAWSVRSEAFF	TGTGCCTGGAGTGTACGTAGTGAAGCTTTCTTT	TRBV30	-	TRBJ1-1	few
CAISEWNYEQYF	TGTGCCATCAGTGAGTGGAATTACGAGCAGTACTTC	TRBV10-3	-	TRBJ2-7	-
CASSQGVAGSNYGYTF	TGCGCCAGCAGCCAAGGAGTGGCAGGCTCTAACTATGGCTACACCTTC	TRBV4-3	-	TRBJ1-2	few
CASSLVEASGATDTQYF	TGTGCCAGCAGCTTAGTCGAGGCTAGCGGCGCCACAGATACGCAGTATTTT	TRBV7-9	TRBD2	TRBJ2-3	medium-sized
CASSLRGGGADSYNEQFF	TGCGCCAGCAGCCTAAGAGGAGGTGGGGCTGATTCGTACAATGAGCAGTTCTTC	TRBV4-1	-	TRBJ2-1	-
CASSESRDQRTNEQFF	TGCGCCAGCAGTGAGTCGAGGGACCAGCGGACCAATGAGCAGTTCTTC	TRBV10-2	-	TRBJ2-1	-
CASSIDPPGSNRPQHF	TGTGCCAGTAGTATAGATCCCCCTGGTAGCAATCGGCCCCAGCATTTT	TRBV19	-	TRBJ1-5	-
CASSDWGSGIASSDTQYF	TGCGCCAGCAGTGATTGGGGTTCGGGAATAGCATCATCAGATACGCAGTATTTT	TRBV10-1	-	TRBJ2-3	few
CASSLGSSYEQYF	TGTGCCAGCAGCTTGGGTAGCTCCTACGAGCAGTACTTC	TRBV5-6	-	TRBJ2-7	-
CASSPLAGSPLHF	TGTGCCAGCTCACCACTTGCCGGATCACCCCTCCACTTT	TRBV18	-	TRBJ1-6	-
CASAIGTDTYKQYF	TGTGCCAGCGCTATCGGGACAGATACCTACAAGCAGTACTTC	TRBV2	TRBD1	TRBJ2-7	-
CASSPVAGDTDTQYF	TGTGCCAGCAGCCCCGTAGCGGGGGACACAGATACGCAGTATTTT	TRBV12-3/TRBV12-4	TRBD2	TRBJ2-3	few
CASSFGRRERAEAFF	TGTGCCAGCAGCTTTGGCCGCAGGGAAAGAGCTGAAGCTTTCTTT	TRBV11-2	-	TRBJ1-1	few
CASSLGRSTVLFF	TGTGCCAGCAGCTTGGGGAGGTCCACGGTACTGTTCTTC	TRBV5-6	-	TRBJ2-1	few
CASKTGTENTEAFF	TGTGCCAGCAAAACCGGGACAGAGAACACTGAAGCTTTCTTT	TRBV27	TRBD1	TRBJ1-1	few